A selection of T cell receptor gamma chains follows, all from one sample in a study of Vδ1+ human thymocytes. TCRdb redid clone calling on the multiplex PCR reads using CATT. The sample holds approximately 20,000 gamma-chain clones, roughly an eighth seen once. Sequenced input: Vdelta1+ gamma-delta thymocytes from the thymus. These receptor sequences come from a child in the first two years of life who had congenital heart surgery. Both conserved end residues are part of each CDR3.

v_call: TRGV8
j_call: TRGJ1/TRGJ2
cdr3_aa: CATWDQGHYKKLF

v_call: TRGV4
j_call: TRGJ1/TRGJ2
cdr3_aa: CATWDGRYKKLF

v_call: TRGV9
j_call: TRGJ1/TRGJ2
cdr3_aa: CALWEVRLKLF

v_call: TRGV4
j_call: TRGJ1/TRGJ2
cdr3_aa: CATWDGFHKKLF

v_call: TRGV9
j_call: TRGJ1/TRGJ2
cdr3_aa: CALWEVTLYRDYYKKLF

v_call: TRGV4
j_call: TRGJ1/TRGJ2
cdr3_aa: CATWNPTLKKLF

v_call: TRGV9
j_call: TRGJ1/TRGJ2
cdr3_aa: CALWEVRPRRYKKLF

v_call: TRGV2
j_call: TRGJ1/TRGJ2
cdr3_aa: CATWDGRHYKKLF

v_call: TRGV9
j_call: TRGJ1/TRGJ2
cdr3_aa: CALWESRYYKKLF

v_call: TRGV3
j_call: TRGJ1/TRGJ2
cdr3_aa: CATWDRRAYYKKLF

v_call: TRGV8
j_call: TRGJ1/TRGJ2
cdr3_aa: CATWDIVSNRRLYYKKLF

v_call: TRGV9
j_call: TRGJ1/TRGJ2
cdr3_aa: CALWEVHKKLF

v_call: TRGV9
j_call: TRGJ1/TRGJ2
cdr3_aa: CALWEKGKLF

v_call: TRGV9
j_call: TRGJ1/TRGJ2
cdr3_aa: CALWEPPGAYYKKLF

v_call: TRGV9
j_call: TRGJP
cdr3_aa: CALWEVRGLGKKIKVF

v_call: TRGV3
j_call: TRGJ1/TRGJ2
cdr3_aa: CATWDRHLYYKKLF

v_call: TRGV8
j_call: TRGJP1
cdr3_aa: CATWDGPGWFKIF

v_call: TRGV9
j_call: TRGJP
cdr3_aa: CALWEFPKLGKKIKVF

v_call: TRGV4
j_call: TRGJ1/TRGJ2
cdr3_aa: CATWMTKPHKKLF

v_call: TRGV4
j_call: TRGJ1/TRGJ2
cdr3_aa: CATWDGREKLF

v_call: TRGV4
j_call: TRGJ1/TRGJ2
cdr3_aa: CAAWGRGIYYKKLF

v_call: TRGV5
j_call: TRGJ1/TRGJ2
cdr3_aa: CATWDRSPYYKKLF

v_call: TRGV9
j_call: TRGJP
cdr3_aa: CALWEVRVGLGKKIKVF

v_call: TRGV5
j_call: TRGJ1/TRGJ2
cdr3_aa: CATWDLPNPELF

v_call: TRGV4
j_call: TRGJP2
cdr3_aa: CATWDGSSSDWIKTF

v_call: TRGV2
j_call: TRGJ1/TRGJ2
cdr3_aa: CATWDGPEVDYKKLF

v_call: TRGV9
j_call: TRGJ1/TRGJ2
cdr3_aa: CALWEVDYYKKLF

v_call: TRGV3
j_call: TRGJ1/TRGJ2
cdr3_aa: CATWDSPYKKLF

v_call: TRGV9
j_call: TRGJ1/TRGJ2
cdr3_aa: CALWAGAGEKLF

v_call: TRGV9
j_call: TRGJ1/TRGJ2
cdr3_aa: CALWEPLEKLF

v_call: TRGV9
j_call: TRGJ1/TRGJ2
cdr3_aa: CALWEPLNYYKKLF

v_call: TRGV9
j_call: TRGJP1
cdr3_aa: CALWTSWFKIF

v_call: TRGV4
j_call: TRGJ1/TRGJ2
cdr3_aa: CATWGTPPTYYKKLF

v_call: TRGV4
j_call: TRGJ1/TRGJ2
cdr3_aa: CATRPNRKSGYYKKLF

v_call: TRGV2
j_call: TRGJP1
cdr3_aa: CATWDGRTTGWFKIF

v_call: TRGV8
j_call: TRGJ1/TRGJ2
cdr3_aa: CATWDWAVKLF

v_call: TRGV5
j_call: TRGJ1/TRGJ2
cdr3_aa: CATWDRPRNYYKKLF

v_call: TRGV9
j_call: TRGJ1/TRGJ2
cdr3_aa: CALWEVLNLNYYKKLF